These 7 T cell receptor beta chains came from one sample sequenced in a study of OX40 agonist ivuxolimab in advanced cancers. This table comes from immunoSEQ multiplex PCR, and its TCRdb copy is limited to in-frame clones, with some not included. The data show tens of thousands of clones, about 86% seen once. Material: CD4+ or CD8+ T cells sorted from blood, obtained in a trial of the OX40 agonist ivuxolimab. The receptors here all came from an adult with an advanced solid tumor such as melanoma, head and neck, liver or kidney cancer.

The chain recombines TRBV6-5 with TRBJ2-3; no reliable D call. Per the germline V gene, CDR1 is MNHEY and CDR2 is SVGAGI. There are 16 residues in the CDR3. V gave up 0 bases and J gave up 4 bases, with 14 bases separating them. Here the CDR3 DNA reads TGTGCCAGCAGTTACTCAGGCCTCGGTGGCGCAGATACGCAGTATTTT. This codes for CASSYSGLGGADTQYF.

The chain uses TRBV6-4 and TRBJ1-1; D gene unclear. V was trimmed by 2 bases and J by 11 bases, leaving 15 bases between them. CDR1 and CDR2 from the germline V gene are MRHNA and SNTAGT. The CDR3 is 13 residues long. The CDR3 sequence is CASSDNGVGGAFF. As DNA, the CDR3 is TGTGCCAGCAGTGACAACGGCGTCGGTGGGGCTTTCTTT.

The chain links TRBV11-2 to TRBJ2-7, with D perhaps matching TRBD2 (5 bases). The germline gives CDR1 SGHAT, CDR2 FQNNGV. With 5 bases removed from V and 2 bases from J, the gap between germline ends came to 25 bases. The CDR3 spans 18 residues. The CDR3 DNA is TGTGCCAGCAGCCCAATAAGAAGGGCTGGGAGTGAAACCTACGAGCAGTACTTC. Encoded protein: CASSPIRRAGSETYEQYF.

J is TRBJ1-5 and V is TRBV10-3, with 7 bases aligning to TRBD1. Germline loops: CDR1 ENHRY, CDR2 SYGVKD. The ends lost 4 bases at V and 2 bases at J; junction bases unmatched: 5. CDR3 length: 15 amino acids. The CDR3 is CAISGTGQGNQPQHF. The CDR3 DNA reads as TGTGCCATCAGTGGCACCGGACAGGGCAATCAGCCCCAGCATTTT.

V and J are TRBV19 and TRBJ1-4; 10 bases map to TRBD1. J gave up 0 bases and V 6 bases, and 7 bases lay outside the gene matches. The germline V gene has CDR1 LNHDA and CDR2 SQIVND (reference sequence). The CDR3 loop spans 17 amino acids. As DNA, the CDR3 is TGTGCCAGTAGAACCGCCGGACAGGGGGCAACTAATGAAAAACTGTTTTTT. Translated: CASRTAGQGATNEKLFF. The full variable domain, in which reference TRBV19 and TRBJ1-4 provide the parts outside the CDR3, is DGGITQSPKYLFRKEGQNVTLSCEQNLNHDAMYWYRQDPGQGLRLIYYSQIVNDFQKGDIAEGYSVSREKKESFPLTVTSAQKNPTAFYLCASRTAGQGATNEKLFFGSGTQLSVL.

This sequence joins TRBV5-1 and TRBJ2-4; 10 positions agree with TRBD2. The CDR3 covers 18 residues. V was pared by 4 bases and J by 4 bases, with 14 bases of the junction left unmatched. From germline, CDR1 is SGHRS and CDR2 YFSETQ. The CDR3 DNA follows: TGCGCCAGCAGCAGCCGGGACAGCCTAGCGGGAGCGAAAAACATTCAGTACTTC. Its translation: CASSSRDSLAGAKNIQYF.

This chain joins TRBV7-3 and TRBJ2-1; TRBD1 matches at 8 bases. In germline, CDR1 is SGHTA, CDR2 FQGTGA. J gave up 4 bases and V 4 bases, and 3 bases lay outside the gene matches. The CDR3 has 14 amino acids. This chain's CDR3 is CASSSGQGYNEQFF. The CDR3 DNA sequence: TGTGCCAGCAGCTCCGGACAGGGATACAATGAGCAGTTCTTC. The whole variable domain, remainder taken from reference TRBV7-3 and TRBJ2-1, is GAGVSQTPSNKVTEKGKYVELRCDPISGHTALYWYRQSLGQGPEFLIYFQGTGAADDSGLPNDRFFAVRPEGSVSTLKIQRTERGDSAVYLCASSSGQGYNEQFFGPGTRLTVL.